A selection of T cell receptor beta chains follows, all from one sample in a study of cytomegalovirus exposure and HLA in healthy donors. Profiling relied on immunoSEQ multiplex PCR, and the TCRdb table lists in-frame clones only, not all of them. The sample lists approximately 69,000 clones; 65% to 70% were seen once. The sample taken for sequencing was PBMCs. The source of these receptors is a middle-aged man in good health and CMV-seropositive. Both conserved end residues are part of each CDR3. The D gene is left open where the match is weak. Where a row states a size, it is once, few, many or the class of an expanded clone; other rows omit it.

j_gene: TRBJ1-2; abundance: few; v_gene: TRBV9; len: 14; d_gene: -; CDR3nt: TGTGCCAGCAGCCTTCCGACGGGGGGCTATGGCTACACCTTC; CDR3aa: CASSLPTGGYGYTF
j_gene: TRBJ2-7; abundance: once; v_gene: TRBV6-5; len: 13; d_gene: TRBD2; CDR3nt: TGTGCCAGCAAGCGGGGGCTATTCTACGAGCAGTACTTC; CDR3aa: CASKRGLFYEQYF
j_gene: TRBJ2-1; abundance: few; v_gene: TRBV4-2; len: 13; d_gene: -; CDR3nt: TGTGCCAGCAGCCAAGAACCGGGATTTTTACGGTTCTTC; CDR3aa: CASSQEPGFLRFF
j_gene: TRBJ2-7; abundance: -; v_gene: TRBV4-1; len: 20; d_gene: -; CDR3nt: TGCGCCAGCAGCCCCCTTCCGTATAAGCCCGGCGGGGGCTTGATTTACGAGCAGTACTTC; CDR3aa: CASSPLPYKPGGGLIYEQYF
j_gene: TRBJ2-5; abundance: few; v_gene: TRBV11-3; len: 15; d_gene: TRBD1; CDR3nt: TGTGCCAGCGGCGATGCGGGACAGGGGAGAGAGACCCAGTACTTC; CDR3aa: CASGDAGQGRETQYF
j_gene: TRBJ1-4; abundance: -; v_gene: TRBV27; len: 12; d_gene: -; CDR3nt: TGTGCCAGCAGTCTCCCCGATGAAAAACTGTTTTTT; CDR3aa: CASSLPDEKLFF
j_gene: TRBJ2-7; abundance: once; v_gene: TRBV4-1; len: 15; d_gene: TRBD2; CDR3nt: TGCGCCAGCAGCCATTACGGACTAGCGGCTAACGAGCAGTACTTC; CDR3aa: CASSHYGLAANEQYF
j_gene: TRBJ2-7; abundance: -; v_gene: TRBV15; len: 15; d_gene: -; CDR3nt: TGTGCCACCAGCAGAGATTTCGGGGGGCGGCACGAGCAGTACTTC; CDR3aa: CATSRDFGGRHEQYF
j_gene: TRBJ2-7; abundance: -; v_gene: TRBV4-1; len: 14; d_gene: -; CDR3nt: TGCGCCAGCAGCCAACAGGGCTCAACTGGCGAGCAGTACTTC; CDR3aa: CASSQQGSTGEQYF
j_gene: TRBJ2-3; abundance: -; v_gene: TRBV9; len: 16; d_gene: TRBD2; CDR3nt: TGTGCCAGCAGCGCTGGGACTAGCAGAAGCACAGATACGCAGTATTTT; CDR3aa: CASSAGTSRSTDTQYF
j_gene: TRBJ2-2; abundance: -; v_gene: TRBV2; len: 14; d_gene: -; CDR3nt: TGTGCCAGCAGTCCTACTAGAAACACCGGGGAGCTGTTTTTT; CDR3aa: CASSPTRNTGELFF
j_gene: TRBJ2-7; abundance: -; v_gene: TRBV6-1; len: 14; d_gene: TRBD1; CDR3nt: TGTGCCAGCAAACCCCCAGGGGGCTACTACGAGCAGTACTTC; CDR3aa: CASKPPGGYYEQYF
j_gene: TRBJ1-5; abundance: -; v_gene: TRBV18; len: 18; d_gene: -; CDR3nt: TGTGCCAGCTCACCACAGGCCCACGTTGACAGGCTAAATCAGCCCCAGCATTTT; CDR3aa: CASSPQAHVDRLNQPQHF
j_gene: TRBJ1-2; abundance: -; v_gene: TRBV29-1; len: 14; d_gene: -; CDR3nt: TGCAGCGTTGAAGATCCTTGGGCAGAGAGAGGCTACACCTTC; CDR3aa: CSVEDPWAERGYTF
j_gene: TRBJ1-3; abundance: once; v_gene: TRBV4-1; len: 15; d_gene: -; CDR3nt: TGCGCCAGCAGCCTTGGACAGTACTCTGGAAACACCATATATTTT; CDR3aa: CASSLGQYSGNTIYF
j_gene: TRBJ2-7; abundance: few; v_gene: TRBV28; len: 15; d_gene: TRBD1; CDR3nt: TGTGCCAGCAGTTCCCGGCGACAGGGGCCCTACGAGCAGTACTTC; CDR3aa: CASSSRRQGPYEQYF
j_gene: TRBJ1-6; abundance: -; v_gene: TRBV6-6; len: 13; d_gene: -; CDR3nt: TGTGCCAGCACGGCGGACTCACGCTCACCCCTCCACTTT; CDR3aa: CASTADSRSPLHF
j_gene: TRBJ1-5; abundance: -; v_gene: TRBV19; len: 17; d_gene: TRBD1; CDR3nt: TGTGCCAGTAGTATTTGGACAGGCCCTCATAGCAATCAGCCCCAGCATTTT; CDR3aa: CASSIWTGPHSNQPQHF
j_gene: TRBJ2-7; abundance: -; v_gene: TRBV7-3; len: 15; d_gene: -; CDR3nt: TGTGCCAGCAGCTTATTAGTTCGACAGCCCTACGAGCAGTACTTC; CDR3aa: CASSLLVRQPYEQYF